This TCR beta chain was profiled in a study of shared T cell receptors in the human thymus. This CDR3 is 13 amino acids long. V was clipped by 6 bases and J by 3 bases, with 11 bases between them. Germline-derived CDR1 and CDR2 are MNHEY and SMNVEV (reference sequence). Data came from immunoSEQ multiplex PCR; TCRdb stores just in-frame clones and leaves some out. The sample lists over 650,000 clones; around 87% were seen once. These same data were also listed under a study on human thymus T cells.

The chain joins TRBV27 to TRBJ1-2, with D perhaps matching TRBD1 (6 bases). The material sequenced was thymocytes. The receptor's source is a boy younger than two with a congenital heart defect. CDR3 region: CASSGGAHYGYTF. Here the CDR3 DNA reads TGTGCCAGCAGCGGGGGGGCCCACTATGGCTACACCTTC.